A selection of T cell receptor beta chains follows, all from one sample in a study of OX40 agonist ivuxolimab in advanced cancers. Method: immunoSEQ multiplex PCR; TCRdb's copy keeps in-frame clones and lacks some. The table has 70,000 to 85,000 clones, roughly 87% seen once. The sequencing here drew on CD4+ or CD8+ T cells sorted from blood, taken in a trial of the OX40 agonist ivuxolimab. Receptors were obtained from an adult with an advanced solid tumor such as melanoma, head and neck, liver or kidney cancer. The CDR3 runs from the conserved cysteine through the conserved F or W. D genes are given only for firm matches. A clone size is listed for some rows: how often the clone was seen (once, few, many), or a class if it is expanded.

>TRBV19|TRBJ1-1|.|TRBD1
CASSWVQGAAEAFF
TGTGCCAGTAGCTGGGTACAGGGGGCCGCTGAAGCTTTCTTT
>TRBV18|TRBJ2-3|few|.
CASSPRPPRGTDTQYF
TGTGCCAGCTCACCCCGGCCTCCACGGGGCACAGATACGCAGTATTTT
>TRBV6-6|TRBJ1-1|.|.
CATLRVMNTEAFF
TGTGCCACTCTGCGGGTAATGAACACTGAAGCTTTCTTT
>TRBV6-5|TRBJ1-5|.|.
CASSSSVNQPQHF
TGTGCCAGCAGTTCCTCGGTTAATCAGCCCCAGCATTTT
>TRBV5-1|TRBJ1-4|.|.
CASSLTGLAGEKLFF
TGCGCCAGCAGCTTAACAGGGCTCGCAGGTGAAAAACTGTTTTTT
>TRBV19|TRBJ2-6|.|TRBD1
CASSPTGVSSGANVLTF
TGTGCCAGTAGCCCGACAGGGGTGAGCTCTGGGGCCAACGTCCTGACTTTC
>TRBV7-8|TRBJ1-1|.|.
CASSLEGGAVNTEAFF
TGTGCCAGCAGCTTAGAGGGGGGGGCAGTGAACACTGAAGCTTTCTTT
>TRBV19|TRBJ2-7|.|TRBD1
CASSSMAGGYYEQYF
TGTGCCAGTAGTAGCATGGCAGGGGGCTACTACGAGCAGTACTTC
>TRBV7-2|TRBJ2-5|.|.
CASSLETRARGTQYF
TGTGCCAGCAGCTTAGAAACGCGGGCTCGAGGGACCCAGTACTTC
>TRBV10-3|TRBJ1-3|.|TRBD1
CAIRGDRGRRNTIYF
TGTGCCATCAGGGGGGACAGGGGAAGGCGTAACACCATATATTTT
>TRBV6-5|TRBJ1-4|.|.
CASSFKNRASNEKLFF
TGTGCCAGCAGTTTCAAAAACCGGGCCTCAAATGAAAAACTGTTTTTT
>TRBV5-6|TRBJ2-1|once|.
CASRGWAYNEQFF
TGTGCCAGCAGGGGCTGGGCCTACAATGAGCAGTTCTTC
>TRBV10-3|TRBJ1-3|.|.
CAITPGSGNTIYF
TGTGCCATCACACCGGGCTCTGGAAACACCATATATTTT
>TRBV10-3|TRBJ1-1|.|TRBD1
CAISTDRDRTEAFF
TGTGCCATCAGCACAGACAGGGATCGGACTGAAGCTTTCTTT
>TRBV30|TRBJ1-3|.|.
CAWSRGSGNTIYF
TGTGCCTGGAGCAGGGGCTCTGGAAACACCATATATTTT
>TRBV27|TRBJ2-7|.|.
CASSLKGGWEQYF
TGTGCCAGCAGTTTAAAAGGAGGCTGGGAGCAGTACTTC
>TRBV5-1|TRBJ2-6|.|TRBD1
CASSRTGTLTGANVLTF
TGCGCCAGCAGCCGGACAGGGACACTCACTGGGGCCAACGTCCTGACTTTC
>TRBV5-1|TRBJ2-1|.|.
CASKGSSGSYNEQFF
TGCGCCAGCAAGGGATCCAGCGGTTCCTACAATGAGCAGTTCTTC
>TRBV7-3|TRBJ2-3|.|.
CASSLSGADTQYF
TGTGCCAGCAGCTTATCGGGGGCAGATACGCAGTATTTT
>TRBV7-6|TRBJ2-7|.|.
CASSFELEVGEQYF
TGTGCCAGCAGCTTTGAACTAGAAGTGGGCGAGCAGTACTTC
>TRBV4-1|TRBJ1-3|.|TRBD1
CASSPTDRASGNTIYF
TGCGCCAGCAGCCCTACCGACAGGGCCTCTGGAAACACCATATATTTT
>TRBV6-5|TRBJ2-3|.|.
CASSYRGGSSTDTQYF
TGTGCCAGCAGTTATAGGGGGGGCTCGTCCACAGATACGCAGTATTTT
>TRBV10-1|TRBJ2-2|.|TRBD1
CASSAGTANTGELFF
TGCGCCAGCAGTGCCGGGACAGCGAACACCGGGGAGCTGTTTTTT
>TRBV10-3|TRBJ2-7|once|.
CAISGQPTREQYF
TGTGCCATCAGCGGACAGCCGACGAGGGAGCAGTACTTC
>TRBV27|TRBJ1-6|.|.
CASSLGNSYNSPLHF
TGTGCCAGCAGTCTGGGGAACTCCTATAATTCACCCCTCCACTTT
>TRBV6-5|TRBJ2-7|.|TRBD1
CASTPRQGAREQYF
TGTGCCAGCACCCCCCGGCAGGGGGCGCGTGAGCAGTACTTC
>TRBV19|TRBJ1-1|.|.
CASRLSRGNTEAFF
TGTGCCAGTAGACTGTCAAGGGGGAACACTGAAGCTTTCTTT
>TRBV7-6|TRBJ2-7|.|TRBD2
CASSPGLAGVAEQYF
TGTGCCAGCAGCCCGGGACTAGCGGGAGTTGCTGAGCAGTACTTC
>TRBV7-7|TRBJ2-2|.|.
CASSPDSSGELFF
TGTGCTAGCAGCCCCGACTCCTCCGGGGAGCTGTTTTTT
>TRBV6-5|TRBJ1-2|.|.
CASSEEVRRGYTF
TGTGCCAGCAGTGAAGAAGTGAGAAGGGGCTACACCTTC
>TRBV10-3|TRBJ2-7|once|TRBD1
CAIRQGADEQYF
TGTGCCATCAGACAGGGGGCGGACGAGCAGTACTTC